The 22 T cell receptor beta chains given below trace back to one sample, sequenced in a study of T cell responses to AZD1222 COVID-19 vaccine. Data came from immunoSEQ multiplex PCR; TCRdb stores just in-frame clones and leaves some out. This sample has more than 70,000 clones, with around 83% found just once. This material consisted of peripheral blood, taken on day 0 of AZD1222 vaccination. Source of these receptors: an adult in good health.

The CDR3 loop is CASSPYTNYGYTF. The CDR3 coding sequence is TGTGCCAGCAGCCCTTATACTAACTATGGCTACACCTTC. The chain is built from TRBV14 and TRBJ1-2; D not certain. There are 13 residues in the CDR3. The germline V and J ends were trimmed by 4 bases and 0 bases, with 6 bases remaining between them. CDR1 is SGHDN and CDR2 is FVKESK in the germline V gene.

V is TRBV30 and J is TRBJ2-2; 7 bases agree with TRBD1. The CDR3 has 16 residues. In germline, CDR1 is GTSNPN, CDR2 SVGIG (reference sequence). V gave up 3 bases and J gave up 2 bases; unmatched junction bases: 9. This CDR3 reads CAWSGLGTVNTGELFF. CDR3 coding DNA: TGTGCCTGGAGCGGCTTGGGGACAGTAAACACCGGGGAGCTGTTTTTT.

Only one count was recorded for this clone. This rearrangement joins TRBV6-5 to TRBJ2-4; D gene ambiguous. The CDR3 covers 13 residues. V gave up 4 bases and J gave up 6 bases, with 10 bases separating them. Germline-derived CDR1 and CDR2 are MNHEY and SVGAGI. Written as DNA, the CDR3 is TGTGCCAGCAGTTCTGATCTAGGAAACATTCAGTACTTC. Its translation is CASSSDLGNIQYF.

V gene TRBV5-1 combines with J gene TRBJ2-7, with D uncertain. The germline gives CDR1 SGHRS, CDR2 YFSETQ. The CDR3 is 15 amino acids. Trimming removed 0 bases from V and 5 bases from J, with 15 bases in between. The CDR3 region is CASSLAIGGSNEQYF. The DNA of the CDR3 is TGCGCCAGCAGCTTGGCCATCGGTGGGTCAAACGAGCAGTACTTC. Full variable domain (outside the CDR3, taken from reference TRBV5-1 and TRBJ2-7): KAGVTQTPRYLIKTRGQQVTLSCSPISGHRSVSWYQQTPGQGLQFLFEYFSETQRNKGNFPGRFSGRQFSNSRSEMNVSTLELGDSALYLCASSLAIGGSNEQYFGPGTRLTVT.

The chain carries TRBV3-1 (or the pseudogene TRBV3-2) and TRBJ2-7; either TRBD1 or TRBD2 may fit D (5 bases each). The V end was cut by 4 bases, the J end by 3 bases, with 13 bases between. Germline V CDR1 and CDR2: LGHDT, YNNKEL (reference sequence). This CDR3 spans 14 amino acids. The CDR3 loop is CASSLVEGSYEQYF. The CDR3 region has the DNA TGTGCCAGCAGCCTCGTTGAGGGGAGCTACGAGCAGTACTTC.

The CDR3 bases are TGTGCCATCAGTGGGCAGGGGGCTGGAAACACCATATATTTT. Its translation is CAISGQGAGNTIYF. The genes are TRBV10-3 and TRBJ1-3; 7 nucleotides align to TRBD1. In germline, CDR1 is ENHRY, CDR2 SYGVKD. The CDR3 sequence is 14 residues long. V dropped 4 bases and J dropped 2; count of bases not matched to a gene: 2.

CDR3 loop: CASSLGGFGTGRDRGMNTEAFF. The CDR3 coding sequence is TGTGCCAGCAGTTTAGGAGGTTTTGGGACAGGGAGAGATCGGGGAATGAACACTGAAGCTTTCTTT. The V gene is TRBV27, the J gene TRBJ1-1; 9 bases are a match to TRBD1. The CDR3 length is 22 residues. V lost 2 bases, J lost 0 bases, and 22 bases stayed unmatched. CDR1 MNHEY and CDR2 SMNVEV come from the germline V gene (reference sequence).

The chain has TRBV20-1 and TRBJ2-7; tentatively, D is TRBD1 (6 bases). Per germline, CDR1 DFQATT and CDR2 SNEGSKA (reference sequence). This CDR3 is built from 14 residues. Trimming removed 3 bases from V and 2 bases from J, with 14 bases in between. The CDR3 spells CSASAGTNTYEQYF. CDR3 DNA: TGCAGTGCTAGTGCCGGGACAAATACCTACGAGCAGTACTTC.

The J gene is TRBJ2-6, the V gene TRBV7-2; 7 bases are a match to TRBD1. The CDR3 is made up of 11 amino acids. Germline lookup yields CDR1 SGHTA and CDR2 FQGNSA. After removal of 3 bases from V and 17 bases from J, the junction contained 4 bases not matched to a gene. This CDR3 is CASSFRQGLTF. In DNA, the CDR3 is TGTGCCAGCAGCTTTCGACAGGGCTTGACTTTC. The full variable domain, in which reference TRBV7-2 and TRBJ2-6 provide the parts outside the CDR3, is GAGVSQSPSNKVTEKGKDVELRCDPISGHTALYWYRQSLGQGLEFLIYFQGNSAPDKSGLPSDRFSAERTGGSVSTLTIQRTQQEDSAVYLCASSFRQGLTFGAGSRLTVL.

This chain uses TRBV7-3 with TRBJ2-3; TRBD1 or TRBD2 may be the D gene (6 bases each). Germline assignment: CDR1 SGHTA and CDR2 FQGTGA. The CDR3 is 15 amino acids. V was pared by 5 bases and J by 0 bases, with 12 bases between. DNA for the CDR3: TGTGCCAGCAGCCCCCGAGGGGGGAGCACAGATACGCAGTATTTT. It encodes CASSPRGGSTDTQYF.

This clone was recorded a few times. The chain combines TRBV4-3 with TRBJ2-7; D may be TRBD1 or TRBD2 (5 bases each). From germline, CDR1 is LGHNA and CDR2 YSLEER. CDR3 length: 16 residues. With 3 bases removed from V and 4 bases from J, the gap between germline ends came to 19 bases. The CDR3 is CASSQGTGRTQYEQYF. For the CDR3, the DNA is TGCGCCAGCAGCCAGGGTACGGGACGGACCCAATACGAGCAGTACTTC.

The genes are TRBV4-3 and TRBJ1-1; the D gene is possibly TRBD1 (6 bases). This CDR3 is built from 13 residues. Trimming left V 3 bases short and J 11 bases short, with 16 bases between. Germline CDR1 and CDR2: LGHNA and YSLEER. The CDR3 is CASSHYGTPGAFF. CDR3 nucleotide sequence: TGCGCCAGCAGCCATTACGGGACACCGGGGGCTTTCTTT.

The chain carries TRBV9 and TRBJ2-3, with D unclear. Trimming took off 0 bases at V and 0 bases at J, with 5 bases between the two ends. Germline CDR1 is SGDLS and CDR2 is YYNGEE. This CDR3 is 14 amino acids long. CDR3 DNA sequence: TGTGCCAGCAGCGTAGTGTCTAGCACAGATACGCAGTATTTT. Translating it yields CASSVVSSTDTQYF.

This clone turned up a few times. The V and J genes are TRBV28 and TRBJ1-2; possibly TRBD1 for D (5 bases). This CDR3 has 11 amino acids. Germline V lookup: CDR1 MDHEN, CDR2 SYDVKM. V lost 6 bases to trimming and J lost 8 bases, with 10 bases between them. The CDR3 here is CASRQWGGYTF. In nucleotides, the CDR3 is TGTGCCAGCAGGCAATGGGGGGGCTACACCTTC.

The count of this clone is one. Other DNA sequences of this sample code for an identical CDR3. The chain joins TRBV20-1 to TRBJ1-2, with D unclear. V was shortened by 5 bases and J by 4 bases, with 8 bases between the two germline ends. CDR3 length: 11 amino acids. The germline V gene encodes CDR1 DFQATT and CDR2 SNEGSKA (reference sequence). As DNA, the CDR3 is TGCAGTGCTCCGGACGGCTATGGCTACACCTTC. This codes for CSAPDGYGYTF.

The chain joins TRBV14 to TRBJ2-1, with TRBD1 matching over 9 bases. This CDR3 comprises 15 residues. From germline, CDR1 is SGHDN and CDR2 FVKESK. Losses at the gene ends were 4 bases for V and 4 bases for J; bases not matched to a gene: 5. In DNA, the CDR3 is TGTGCCAGCAGCCGAATCGGACAGGGGTACAATGAGCAGTTCTTC. Its protein product is CASSRIGQGYNEQFF. The variable domain in full, with the rest retrieved from reference TRBV14 and TRBJ2-1, is EAGVTQFPSHSVIEKGQTVTLRCDPISGHDNLYWYRRVMGKEIKFLLHFVKESKQDESGMPNNRFLAERTGGTYSTLKVQPAELEDSGVYFCASSRIGQGYNEQFFGPGTRLTVL.

V and J are TRBV19 and TRBJ1-5; perhaps TRBD1 as D (6 bases). Trimming took 7 bases from V and 2 from J, leaving 15 bases between them. Germline-derived CDR1 and CDR2 are LNHDA and SQIVND (reference sequence). The CDR3 has 15 residues. This chain's CDR3 is CASTKDRRGNQPQHF. The CDR3 coding sequence is TGTGCCAGTACTAAAGACAGGCGGGGCAATCAGCCCCAGCATTTT.

The CDR3 loop is CASSLKASWHLETGELFF. In DNA, the CDR3 is TGTGCCAGCAGCCTAAAAGCGAGTTGGCATTTGGAGACCGGGGAGCTGTTTTTT. The V and J genes are TRBV11-2 and TRBJ2-2; D uncertain. The germline CDR1 and CDR2 sequences are SGHAT and FQNNGV. The V end lost 5 bases, the J end lost 5 bases, and 24 bases lay between the germline ends. The CDR3 covers 18 residues. Complete variable domain (other parts from reference TRBV11-2 and TRBJ2-2): EAGVAQSPRYKIIEKRQSVAFWCNPISGHATLYWYQQILGQGPKLLIQFQNNGVVDDSQLPKDRFSAERLKGVDSTLKIQPAKLEDSAVYLCASSLKASWHLETGELFFGEGSRLTVL.

This chain connects TRBV5-1 to TRBJ2-3; TRBD1 might be the D (5 bases). Germline V gene data show CDR1 as SGHRS and CDR2 as YFSETQ. This CDR3 region has 16 residues. Trimming took 0 bases from V and 1 from J, leaving 12 bases between them. The CDR3 DNA sequence: TGCGCCAGCAGCTTGGTTCTGACAGTCGGCACAGATACGCAGTATTTT. Its protein is CASSLVLTVGTDTQYF.

This clone was seen a single time. The V call is TRBV5-1, the J call TRBJ1-5; D is possibly TRBD1 (6 bases). Trimming shortened V by 4 bases and J by 3 bases, and 11 bases separated the two germline ends. CDR1 is SGHRS, CDR2 YFSETQ, per germline. This CDR3 contains 14 residues. CDR3 sequence (DNA): TGCGCCAGCAGCACCTCAGGGGACAATCAGCCCCAGCATTTT. Its protein is CASSTSGDNQPQHF.

J is TRBJ1-6 and V is TRBV3-1 (or the pseudogene TRBV3-2); TRBD1 agrees at 10 bases. CDR3 length equals 16 residues. With 4 bases clipped from V and 7 bases from J, the junction kept 7 bases outside the gene matches. Germline values: CDR1 LGHDT, CDR2 YNNKEL (reference sequence). CDR3 loop: CASSRTGTGANSPLHF. The DNA for the CDR3 is TGTGCCAGCAGCCGAACCGGGACAGGGGCGAATTCACCCCTCCACTTT.

The gene calls are TRBV28 and TRBJ2-7; 8 bases map to TRBD1. The germline V gene has CDR1 MDHEN and CDR2 SYDVKM. The V gene end was trimmed by 10 bases and the J gene end by 3 bases; junction bases not matched to a gene: 5. CDR3 length: 12 amino acids. The CDR3 loop reads CAITGTGYEQYF. The CDR3, as DNA: TGTGCCATCACCGGGACAGGCTACGAGCAGTACTTC.